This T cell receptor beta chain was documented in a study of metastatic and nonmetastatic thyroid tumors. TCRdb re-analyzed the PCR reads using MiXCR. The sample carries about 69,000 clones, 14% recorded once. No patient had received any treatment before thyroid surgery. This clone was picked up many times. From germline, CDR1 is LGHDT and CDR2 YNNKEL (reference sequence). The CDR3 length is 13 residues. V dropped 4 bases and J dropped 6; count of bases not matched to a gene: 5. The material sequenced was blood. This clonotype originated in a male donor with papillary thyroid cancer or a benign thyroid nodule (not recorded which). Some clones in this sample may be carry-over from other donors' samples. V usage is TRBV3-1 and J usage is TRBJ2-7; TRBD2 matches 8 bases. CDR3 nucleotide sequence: TGTGCCAGCAGCCTCTCGGGGGGGTCCGAGCAGTACTTC. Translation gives CASSLSGGSEQYF.